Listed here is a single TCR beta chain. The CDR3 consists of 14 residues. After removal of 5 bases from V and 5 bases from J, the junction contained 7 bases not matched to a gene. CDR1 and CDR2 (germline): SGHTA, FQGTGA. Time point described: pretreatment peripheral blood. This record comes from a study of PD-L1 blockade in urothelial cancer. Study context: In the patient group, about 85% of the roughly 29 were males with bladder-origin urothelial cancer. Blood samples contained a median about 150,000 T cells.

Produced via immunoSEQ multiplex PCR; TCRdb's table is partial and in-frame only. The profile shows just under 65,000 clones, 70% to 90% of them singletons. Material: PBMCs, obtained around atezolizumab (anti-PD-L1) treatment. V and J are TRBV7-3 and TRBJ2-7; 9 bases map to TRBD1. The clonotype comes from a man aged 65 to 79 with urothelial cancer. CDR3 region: CASSHSTGGHEQYF. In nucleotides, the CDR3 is TGTGCCAGCAGCCATTCTACAGGGGGCCACGAGCAGTACTTC.